A single sample gave rise to the 8 T cell receptor beta chains below, sequenced in a study of cytomegalovirus exposure and HLA in healthy donors. Profiled with immunoSEQ multiplex PCR; TCRdb holds only in-frame clones, not every one. The repertoire has roughly 190,000 clones, roughly 86% of them found once; the top ten carry about 7.2%. Sequenced material: PBMCs. All receptors come from a man aged 25-40 years in good health and CMV-seropositive.

Of note for this clone: Its ends do not fully match the called genes, so a read error is possible. The chain combines TRBV29-1 with TRBJ2-5, with D possibly matching TRBD1 (5 bases). CDR3 length: 10 residues. Germline V gene sequence: CDR1 SQVTM, CDR2 ANQGSEA. The CDR3 is CSVETEAWHF. In DNA form, the CDR3 reads TGCAGCGTAGAGACAGAGGCATGGCACTTC.

The chain links TRBV5-6 to TRBJ2-2; D ambiguous. CDR3 size: 13 residues. Trimming shortened V by 3 bases and J by 8 bases, and 11 bases separated the two germline ends. Germline V lookup: CDR1 SGHDT, CDR2 YYEEEE. The chain's CDR3 is CASSYASRGELFF. In DNA form, the CDR3 reads TGTGCCAGCAGCTACGCCTCGAGAGGGGAGCTGTTTTTT.

A single count supports this clone. This rearrangement joins TRBV6-5 to TRBJ1-5; D is uncertain. In germline, CDR1 is MNHEY, CDR2 SVGAGI. The CDR3 contains 14 residues. Trimming removed 6 bases from V and 0 bases from J, with 9 bases in between. CDR3 loop: CASSQGYSNQPQHF. The CDR3 DNA sequence: TGTGCCAGCAGCCAAGGGTATAGCAATCAGCCCCAGCATTTT.

This clone was counted between two and nine times. The chain recombines TRBV19 with TRBJ2-1; possible D gene TRBD1, 7 bases. Looked up from germline, CDR1 is LNHDA and CDR2 is SQIVND (reference sequence). V shed 4 bases and J shed 3 bases, with 16 bases lying between them. CDR3 size: 16 residues. This CDR3 is CASSSPDRDFYNEQFF. The CDR3 region has the DNA TGTGCCAGTAGTAGCCCCGACAGGGACTTCTACAATGAGCAGTTCTTC.

The chain uses TRBV7-8 and TRBJ2-1, with TRBD2 matching 10 bases. Losses at the gene ends were 7 bases for V and 0 bases for J; bases not matched to a gene: 6. Germline V gene lookup returns CDR1 SGHVS and CDR2 FQNEAQ. This CDR3 region has 16 residues. The CDR3 DNA is TGTGCCAGCACCTGGACTAGCGGTAGCTCCTACAATGAGCAGTTCTTC. This encodes CASTWTSGSSYNEQFF.

The chain employs TRBV12-1 and TRBJ2-7; the table gives TRBD1 as D, unverified against the DNA. TRBV12-1 is tagged as a pseudogene. The CDR3 covers 17 residues. CDR3 sequence: CASSFKPPQGRPYEQYF. The CDR3 DNA reads as TGTGCCAGCAGCTTTAAGCCCCCTCAGGGAAGACCTTACGAGCAGTACTTC.

This sequence joins TRBV7-2 and TRBJ2-1, with D possibly matching TRBD1 (6 bases). Germline V CDR1 and CDR2: SGHTA, FQGNSA. CDR3 length equals 14 residues. Trimming took off 8 bases at V and 7 bases at J, with 18 bases between the two ends. The CDR3 loop is CASGSSGVENEQFF. The CDR3 DNA reads as TGTGCCAGCGGCTCTTCAGGGGTGGAGAATGAGCAGTTCTTC.

The CDR3: CASSPRPDRGNQPQHF. The DNA for the CDR3 is TGCGCCAGCAGCCCGCGACCAGACAGGGGCAATCAGCCCCAGCATTTT. This chain joins TRBV5-1 and TRBJ1-5; 7 nucleotides line up with TRBD1. Germline loops: CDR1 SGHRS, CDR2 YFSETQ. Germline trimming cut 4 bases from V and 2 bases from J; bases unmatched to any gene: 9. The CDR3 sequence is 16 residues long.